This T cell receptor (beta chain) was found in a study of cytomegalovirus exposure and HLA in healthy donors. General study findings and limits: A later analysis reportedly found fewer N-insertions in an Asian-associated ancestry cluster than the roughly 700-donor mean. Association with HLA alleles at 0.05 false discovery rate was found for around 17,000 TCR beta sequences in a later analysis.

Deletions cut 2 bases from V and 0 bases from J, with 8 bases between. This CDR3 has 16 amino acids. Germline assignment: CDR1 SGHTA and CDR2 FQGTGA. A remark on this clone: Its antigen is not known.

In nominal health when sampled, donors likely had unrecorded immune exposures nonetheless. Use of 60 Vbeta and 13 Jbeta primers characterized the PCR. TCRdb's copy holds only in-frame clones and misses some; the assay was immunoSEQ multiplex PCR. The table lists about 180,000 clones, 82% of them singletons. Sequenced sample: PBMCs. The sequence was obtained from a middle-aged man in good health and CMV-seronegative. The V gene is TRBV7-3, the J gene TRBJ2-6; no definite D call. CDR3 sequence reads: CASSLSSGSGANVLTF. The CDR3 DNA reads TGTGCCAGCAGCTTATCTTCCGGCTCTGGGGCCAACGTCCTGACTTTC. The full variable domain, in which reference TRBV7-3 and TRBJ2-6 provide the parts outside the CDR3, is GAGVSQTPSNKVTEKGKYVELRCDPISGHTALYWYRQSLGQGPEFLIYFQGTGAADDSGLPNDRFFAVRPEGSVSTLKIQRTERGDSAVYLCASSLSSGSGANVLTFGAGSRLTVL.